Here is one T cell receptor beta chain with its context. Its cognate antigen is unknown. The PCR contained 60 Vbeta and 13 Jbeta primers. The method was immunoSEQ multiplex PCR; TCRdb's version includes in-frame clones alone and lacks a portion of them. The table shows 150,000 to 200,000 clones, with around 82% occurring only once. Germline CDR1 reads MNHNY; CDR2 reads SVGAGI (reference sequence). Trimming stripped 7 bases from V and 4 bases from J, with 13 bases between. This CDR3 has 14 residues. The data were taken from a study of cytomegalovirus exposure and HLA in healthy donors. As for the study in general: Sequencing of some 190 million T cells in an earlier analysis found approximately 120 million unique TCR beta sequences. For the roughly 370 genotyped donors, about 81% fell within the Caucasian-associated ancestry cluster. Study-wide findings and caveats: Indistinguishable V segments, including TRBV6-2 and TRBV6-3, were excluded.

The study sampled nominally healthy donors, though unrecorded immune exposures were likely. The sequence derives from a woman aged 50 to 60 in good health and CMV-seropositive. The specimen was PBMCs. The genes are TRBV6-6 and TRBJ2-2; the D gene is possibly TRBD1 (6 bases). CDR3 coding DNA: TGTGCCAGCAATCGACAGGAGAGCACCGGGGAGCTGTTTTTT. Its protein is CASNRQESTGELFF.